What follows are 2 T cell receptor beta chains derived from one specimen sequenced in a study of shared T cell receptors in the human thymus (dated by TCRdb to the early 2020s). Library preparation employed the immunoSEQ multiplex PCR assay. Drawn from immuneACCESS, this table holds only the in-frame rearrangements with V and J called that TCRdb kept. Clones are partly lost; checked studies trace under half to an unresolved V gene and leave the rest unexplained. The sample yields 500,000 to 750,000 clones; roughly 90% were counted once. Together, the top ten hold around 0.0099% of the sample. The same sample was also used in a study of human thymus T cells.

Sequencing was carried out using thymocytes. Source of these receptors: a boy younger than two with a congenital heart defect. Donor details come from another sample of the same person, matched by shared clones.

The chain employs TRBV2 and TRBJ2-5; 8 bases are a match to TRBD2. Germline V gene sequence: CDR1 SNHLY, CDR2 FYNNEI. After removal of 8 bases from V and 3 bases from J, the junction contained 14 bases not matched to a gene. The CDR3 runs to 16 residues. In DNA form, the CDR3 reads TGTGCCAGCCTCGACGGGGGGGATGGGAAAAAAGAGACCCAGTACTTC. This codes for CASLDGGDGKKETQYF.

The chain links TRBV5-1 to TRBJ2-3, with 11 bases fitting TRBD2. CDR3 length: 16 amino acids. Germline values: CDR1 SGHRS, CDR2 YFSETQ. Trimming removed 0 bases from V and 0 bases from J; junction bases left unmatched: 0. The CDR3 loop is CASSLGTSGSTDTQYF. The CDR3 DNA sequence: TGCGCCAGCAGCTTGGGGACTAGCGGGAGCACAGATACGCAGTATTTT.